The 25 T cell receptor beta chains given below trace back to one sample, sequenced in a study of T cells after yellow fever vaccination. From the 5' RACE reads, TCRdb called clonotypes with MiXCR, one entry per CDR3 protein. The sample shows some 400,000 distinct CDR3 sequences, about 6.2% of them seen only once. The input for sequencing was PBMCs, taken 5 days after the yellow fever booster vaccination. The receptors here all came from a man aged 25-45 years who received the YFV17D yellow fever vaccine.

This clonotype was seen only a few times. V is TRBV27 and J is TRBJ2-7; 7 nucleotides agree with TRBD2. Germline V gene data show CDR1 as MNHEY and CDR2 as SMNVEV (reference sequence). CDR3 length: 15 amino acids. J gave up 5 bases and V 8 bases, and 15 bases lay outside the gene matches. The CDR3 loop is CASASGGGSFNEQYF. As DNA, the CDR3 is TGTGCCAGCGCTTCGGGCGGCGGGAGCTTCAACGAGCAGTACTTC.

This clonotype has more than one count but fewer than ten. The chain carries TRBV20-1 and TRBJ1-5, with D possibly being TRBD1 (6 bases). V lost 3 bases, J lost 2 bases, and 11 bases lay in between. CDR1 is DFQATT and CDR2 is SNEGSKA in the germline V gene (reference sequence). CDR3 length: 14 residues. The chain's CDR3 is CSASPGAGNQPQHF. The CDR3 DNA is TGCAGTGCTAGTCCGGGGGCGGGCAATCAGCCCCAGCATTTT.

This clonotype appeared a few times. The chain is built from TRBV28 and TRBJ2-7; D call uncertain. Germline V gene sequence: CDR1 MDHEN, CDR2 SYDVKM. Trimming shortened V by 6 bases and J by 2 bases, and 11 bases separated the two germline ends. This CDR3 spans 13 amino acids. The CDR3 nucleotides are TGTGCCAGCAGCCAGGCCTACCCCTACGAGCAGTACTTC. Protein: CASSQAYPYEQYF.

Regarding this clonotype: This sequence may be a read error, since a much larger clone differs from it by one base. The J gene is TRBJ2-7, the V gene TRBV7-2, with unresolved D. Germline CDR1 and CDR2: SGHTA and FQGNSA. The CDR3 has 14 amino acids. CDR3 DNA: TGTGCCAGCAGCTCCAGACGCCAGCACTACAAGCAGTACTTC. Translation gives CASSSRRQHYKQYF. Combining the CDR3 with reference TRBV7-2 and TRBJ2-7 gives the whole variable domain GAGVSQSPSNKVTEKGKDVELRCDPISGHTALYWYRQSLGQGLEFLIYFQGNSAPDKSGLPSDRFSAERTGGSVSTLTIQRTQQEDSAVYLCASSSRRQHYKQYFGPGTRLTVT.

In this sample, this clonotype turned up a few times. The rearrangement uses TRBV29-1 and TRBJ2-2, with 9 bases fitting TRBD2. Germline loops: CDR1 SQVTM, CDR2 ANQGSEA. The CDR3 contains 13 residues. CDR3 in DNA: TGCAGTATAGCGGGAGAGTACACCGGGGAGCTGTTTTTT. Translation gives CSIAGEYTGELFF.

Note on this clonotype: The junction and the germline gene differ at one end; a read error may be behind it. The chain recombines TRBV7-6 with TRBJ2-6; 9 nucleotides align to TRBD1. The germline V gene has CDR1 SGHVS and CDR2 FNYEAQ. This CDR3 spans 18 amino acids. In DNA form, the CDR3 reads TGTGCCAGCAGACCTCGGACAGGGGAATTCTCTGGGGACAACGTCCTGACTTTC. Amino acids: CASRPRTGEFSGDNVLTF.

This clonotype was observed a few times. This chain joins TRBV14 and TRBJ2-2; the D gene is possibly TRBD2 (5 bases). Germline CDR1 and CDR2: SGHDN and FVKESK. Trimming shortened V by 3 bases and J by 5 bases, and 7 bases separated the two germline ends. The CDR3 totals 13 residues. CDR3 loop: CASSHPGTGELFF. CDR3 nucleotide sequence: TGTGCCAGCAGCCACCCGGGGACCGGGGAGCTGTTTTTT. The full variable domain, its missing parts supplied by reference TRBV14 and TRBJ2-2, is EAGVTQFPSHSVIEKGQTVTLRCDPISGHDNLYWYRRVMGKEIKFLLHFVKESKQDESGMPNNRFLAERTGGTYSTLKVQPAELEDSGVYFCASSHPGTGELFFGEGSRLTVL.

For this clonotype: It may be a read error: a sequence one base away is much more abundant. This sequence joins TRBV6-5 and TRBJ2-6; D is ambiguous. The length of the CDR3 is 15 residues. CDR1 MNHEY and CDR2 SVGAGI come from the germline V gene. Trimming removed 2 bases at V and 0 bases at J, with 5 bases between. DNA of the CDR3: TGTGCCAGCAGTTACAGGAGCTCTGGGGCCAACGTCCTGACTTTC. Encoded protein: CASSYRSSGANVLTF.

This clonotype was seen many times. The chain couples TRBV20-1 to TRBJ2-1; D ambiguous. The V and J ends lost 3 bases and 5 bases respectively, with 8 bases between them. The germline gives CDR1 DFQATT, CDR2 SNEGSKA (reference sequence). The CDR3 length is 12 residues. The CDR3 spells CSARWGNNEQFF. The CDR3, as DNA: TGCAGTGCTAGGTGGGGAAACAATGAGCAGTTCTTC.

This clonotype was picked up a small number of times. The V and J genes are TRBV4-2 and TRBJ2-3; 7 nucleotides match TRBD1. From germline, CDR1 is LGHNA and CDR2 YNFKEQ. CDR3 size: 18 residues. After removal of 0 bases from V and 6 bases from J, the junction contained 15 bases not matched to a gene. The CDR3 nucleotides read TGTGCCAGCAGCCAAGAGGCCATCCGGGACAGACGGTCCGATACGCAGTATTTT. Its translation is CASSQEAIRDRRSDTQYF.

This clonotype showed up just a few times. The genes are TRBV3-1 and TRBJ2-3, with 13 bases lining up with TRBD2. CDR1 LGHDT and CDR2 YNNKEL come from the germline V gene (reference sequence). The J segment lost 9 bases and the V segment lost 3 bases, leaving 9 bases of the junction unmatched. The CDR3 is 16 residues long. CDR3 amino acids: CASSHGGTSGTGTQYF. CDR3 nucleotide sequence: TGTGCCAGCAGCCACGGAGGGACTAGCGGGACGGGAACGCAGTATTTT.

The V call is TRBV6-2 or TRBV6-3, the J call TRBJ2-7; 10 bases are a match to TRBD1. The CDR3 consists of 14 residues. Germline values: CDR1 MNHEY, CDR2 SVGEGT. V shed 6 bases, J shed 2 bases, and the junction held 4 bases outside the gene matches. The CDR3 sequence: CASRPGTGAYEQYF. For the CDR3, the DNA is TGTGCCAGCAGACCCGGGACAGGGGCCTACGAGCAGTACTTC.

The chain couples TRBV20-1 to TRBJ2-7, with D possibly TRBD2 on 7 matching bases. V dropped 1 base and J dropped 2 bases, with 12 bases sitting between them. The CDR3 loop spans 14 amino acids. Germline values: CDR1 DFQATT, CDR2 SNEGSKA (reference sequence). CDR3 bases: TGCAGTGCTAGAGTACAGGGAGGGACCTACGAGCAGTACTTC. Translated: CSARVQGGTYEQYF.

This clonotype was observed a handful of times. CDR3 loop: CASIRSPGDWDNEQFF. The CDR3 nucleotides are TGTGCCAGCATCAGATCCCCGGGAGATTGGGACAATGAGCAGTTCTTC. This chain connects TRBV7-6 to TRBJ2-1; TRBD2 is a possible D gene (6 bases). Deletions cut 7 bases from V and 5 bases from J, with 21 bases between. Looked up from germline, CDR1 is SGHVS and CDR2 is FNYEAQ. This CDR3 has 16 amino acids.

This clonotype was found a few times. The V call is TRBV5-4, the J call TRBJ2-7; 7 bases map to TRBD1. This CDR3 region has 15 residues. Germline CDR1 is SGHNT and CDR2 is YYREEE (reference sequence). V lost 0 bases and J lost 2; bases outside the gene matches: 5. The CDR3 loop reads CASSLVGTATYEQYF. The CDR3 region has the DNA TGTGCCAGCAGCTTGGTGGGGACAGCGACCTACGAGCAGTACTTC.

This clonotype appeared a few times. The V call is TRBV20-1, the J call TRBJ2-5; TRBD1 agrees at 7 bases. This CDR3 has 14 amino acids. With 3 bases clipped from V and 7 bases from J, the junction kept 11 bases outside the gene matches. Looked up from germline, CDR1 is DFQATT and CDR2 is SNEGSKA (reference sequence). The CDR3 is CSASPQTGAGTQYF. The CDR3, as DNA: TGCAGTGCTAGCCCTCAAACAGGGGCCGGGACCCAGTACTTC.

This chain joins TRBV12-3 or TRBV12-4 and TRBJ2-6; D is tentatively TRBD1 or TRBD2 (6 bases each). This CDR3 contains 15 residues. Trimming removed 7 bases at V and 2 bases at J, with 12 bases between. In nucleotides, the CDR3 is TGTGCCAGCACCCCGAGGGGGGCTGGGGCCAACGTCCTGACTTTC. Translated, it gives CASTPRGAGANVLTF.

This clonotype has more than one count but fewer than ten. This rearrangement joins TRBV20-1 to TRBJ2-7; D is perhaps TRBD1 (5 bases). V lost 0 bases, J lost 6 bases, and 9 bases lay in between. Per germline, CDR1 DFQATT and CDR2 SNEGSKA (reference sequence). The CDR3 is 12 residues long. CDR3 residues: CSARDRRGEQYF. CDR3 nucleotides: TGCAGTGCTAGAGATCGTAGGGGCGAGCAGTACTTC.

This chain connects TRBV19 to TRBJ1-1; D not resolved. Trimming took 5 bases from V and 5 from J, leaving 6 bases between them. This CDR3 is 11 amino acids long. Germline V gives CDR1 LNHDA, CDR2 SQIVND (reference sequence). CDR3 amino acids: CASSLPTEAFF. The CDR3 region has the DNA TGTGCCAGTAGTCTGCCGACTGAAGCTTTCTTT.

This clonotype was recorded at least ten times. The V call is TRBV6-1, the J call TRBJ2-1, with 10 bases identical to TRBD2. Germline trimming cut 7 bases from V and 0 bases from J; bases unmatched to any gene: 9. This CDR3 is built from 17 residues. Germline CDR1 reads MNHNS; CDR2 reads SASEGT. For the CDR3, the DNA is TGTGCCAGCAAAACGTCTAGCGGGAGTGTCTCCTACAATGAGCAGTTCTTC. It encodes CASKTSSGSVSYNEQFF.

This clonotype appeared many times. V gene TRBV7-8 combines with J gene TRBJ2-2; 9 bases match TRBD1. Germline CDR1 reads SGHVS; CDR2 reads FQNEAQ. The CDR3 consists of 15 residues. V shed 5 bases and J 5 bases; nucleotides not matched to a gene: 6. CDR3 residues: CASSPTGQGTGELFF. In nucleotides, the CDR3 is TGTGCCAGCAGCCCGACGGGACAGGGTACCGGGGAGCTGTTTTTT.

The chain combines TRBV5-1 with TRBJ1-1; D call uncertain. CDR3 length equals 15 residues. Germline assignment: CDR1 SGHRS and CDR2 YFSETQ. Between the trimmed V and J ends, which lost 0 bases and 5 bases, there was a span of 14 bases. Here the CDR3 DNA reads TGCGCCAGCAGCTTGGAATCCGGGCCGCGGACTGAAGCTTTCTTT. Encoded protein: CASSLESGPRTEAFF.

This clonotype was detected many times. This chain links TRBV3-1 with TRBJ2-2; no clear D. Germline assignment: CDR1 LGHDT and CDR2 YNNKEL (reference sequence). The CDR3 sequence is 16 residues long. Between the trimmed V and J ends, which lost 1 base and 0 bases, there was a span of 9 bases. CDR3 DNA: TGTGCCAGCAGCCAAGGTCATAACTCGAACACCGGGGAGCTGTTTTTT. Amino acids: CASSQGHNSNTGELFF.

V and J are TRBV30 and TRBJ2-2; the D call may be TRBD1 or TRBD2 (5 bases each). V dropped 2 bases and J dropped 4 bases, with 20 bases sitting between them. Looked up from germline, CDR1 is GTSNPN and CDR2 is SVGIG (reference sequence). The CDR3 has 17 residues. Here the CDR3 reads CAWSSTKVAGTTGELFF. The CDR3 DNA reads as TGTGCCTGGAGTTCAACTAAGGTAGCAGGGACCACCGGGGAGCTGTTTTTT.

Many counts were recorded for this clonotype. The J gene is TRBJ2-1, the V gene TRBV7-2; TRBD2 aligns across 7 bases. V was pared by 9 bases and J by 15 bases, with 11 bases of the junction left unmatched. Germline V CDR1 and CDR2: SGHTA, FQGNSA. CDR3 length: 11 amino acids. The DNA of the CDR3 is TGTGCCAGTATTAGCGGGCGGGCCCTGTTCTTC. This sequence encodes CASISGRALFF.